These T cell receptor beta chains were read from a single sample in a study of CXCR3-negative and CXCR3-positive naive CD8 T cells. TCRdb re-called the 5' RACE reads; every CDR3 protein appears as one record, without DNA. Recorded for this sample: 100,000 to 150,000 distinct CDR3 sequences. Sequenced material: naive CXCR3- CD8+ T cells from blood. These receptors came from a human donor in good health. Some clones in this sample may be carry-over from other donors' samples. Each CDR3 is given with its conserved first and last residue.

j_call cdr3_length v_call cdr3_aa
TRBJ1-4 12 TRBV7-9 CASSLGDEKLFF
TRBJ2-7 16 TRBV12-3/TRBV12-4 CASSSRRRLLEEKQYF
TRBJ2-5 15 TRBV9 CASSVTEGLGETQYF
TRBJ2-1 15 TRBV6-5 CASSYEGQAYNEQFF
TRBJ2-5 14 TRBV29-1 CSVEAPDRGETQYF
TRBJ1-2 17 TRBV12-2 CASRPRQGPSAHYGYTF
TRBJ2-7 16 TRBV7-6 CASSENRQRGSYEQYF
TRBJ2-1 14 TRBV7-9 CASSTPESDHEQFF
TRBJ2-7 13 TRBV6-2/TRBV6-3 CASISRQTYEQYF
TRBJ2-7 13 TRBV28 CASSFGSYYEQYF
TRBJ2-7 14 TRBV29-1 CSVEDGFGGLEQYF
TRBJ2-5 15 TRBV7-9 CASSLGLAPVKTQYF
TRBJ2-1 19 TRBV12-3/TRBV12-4 CASSLILVEVGQSYNEQFF
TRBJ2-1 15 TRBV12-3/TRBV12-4 CASSLGTVPADEQFF
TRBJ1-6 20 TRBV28 CASSLTDRWPKTNYNSPLHF
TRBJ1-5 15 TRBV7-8 CASSFAYTSNQPQHF
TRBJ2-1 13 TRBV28 CASSLERDNEQFF
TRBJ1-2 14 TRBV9 CASSVGGGSYGYTF
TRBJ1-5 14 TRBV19 CASSISGGNQPQHF
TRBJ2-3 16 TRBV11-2 CASSQISGGETDTQYF
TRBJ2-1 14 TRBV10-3 CALRAGTGNNEQFF
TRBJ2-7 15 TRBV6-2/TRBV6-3 CASSPGQGTHYEQYF
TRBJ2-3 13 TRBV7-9 CAKRDAGTDTQYF
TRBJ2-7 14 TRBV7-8 CASSLFQRTYEQYF
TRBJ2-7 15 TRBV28 CASILSLGNVYEQYF
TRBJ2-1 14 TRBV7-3 CASSWTSGDYEQFF
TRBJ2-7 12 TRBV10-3 CAINSGQGKQYF
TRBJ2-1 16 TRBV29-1 CSVEATTSSSYNEQFF
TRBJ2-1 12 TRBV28 CASTLGVGEQFF
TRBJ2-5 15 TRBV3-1 CASSQDLWVEETQYF
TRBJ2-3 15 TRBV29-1 CSVEIRAGVGDTQYF
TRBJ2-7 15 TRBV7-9 CASSTTTGTLYEQYF
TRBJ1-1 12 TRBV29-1 CSVEAQATEDFF
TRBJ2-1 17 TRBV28 CASTKAAGGRVHNEQFF
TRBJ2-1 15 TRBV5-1 CASSLESVPFGEQFF
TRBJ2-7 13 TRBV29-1 CSAGDVGSYEQYF
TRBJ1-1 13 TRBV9 CASSGGGGTEAFF
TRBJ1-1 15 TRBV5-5 CASSLVGGGNTEAFF
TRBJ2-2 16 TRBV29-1 CSVEGTRDHPTGELFF
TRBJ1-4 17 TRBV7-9 CASSFVQGAVYNEKLFF
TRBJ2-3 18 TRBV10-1 CASSESSGTSPSADTQYF
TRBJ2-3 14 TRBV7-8 CASSPDRGPDTQYF
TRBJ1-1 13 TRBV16 CASSLERGSEAFF
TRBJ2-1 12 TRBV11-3 CASSWRDNEQFF
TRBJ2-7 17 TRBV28 CASSFLLQGRSSYEQYF
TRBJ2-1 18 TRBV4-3 CASSQAAPSSGSYNEQFF
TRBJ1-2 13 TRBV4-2 CASSQDGLLGHTF
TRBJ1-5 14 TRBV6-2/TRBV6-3 CASSYSKGNQPQHF
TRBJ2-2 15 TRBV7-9 CASSLQGPNTGELFF
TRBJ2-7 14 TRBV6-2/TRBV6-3 CASSPSAGVYEQYF
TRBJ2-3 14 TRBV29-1 CSVERTVDGDTQYF
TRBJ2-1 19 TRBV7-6 CASSSRPGQTSPVYNEQFF
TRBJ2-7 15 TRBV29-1 CSVVGPWGDSYEQYF
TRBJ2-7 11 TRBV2 CASKVGYEQYF